A single sample is the source of the 16 T cell receptor beta chains below, sequenced in a study of CD8 T cells in ankylosing spondylitis. A single record per CDR3 protein comes from TCRdb applying MiXCR to the 5' RACE reads. This table has 85,000 to 100,000 distinct CDR3 sequences, 8% to 10% appearing once. The specimen sequenced was blood, either unsorted or a sorted T cell fraction (not recorded which). These receptors originate from a male donor with ankylosing spondylitis or in good health (not recorded which).

Ten or more counts support this clonotype. This sequence joins TRBV7-6 and TRBJ2-3; no clear D gene. The CDR3 totals 12 residues. V gave up 5 bases and J gave up 2 bases, with 5 bases separating them. CDR1 and CDR2 (germline): SGHVS, FNYEAQ. The CDR3: CASSLDTDTQYF. Written as DNA, the CDR3 is TGTGCCAGCAGCCTCGACACAGATACGCAGTATTTT.

This CDR3 is CASSGTSGFTDTQYF. The CDR3, as DNA: TGTGCCAGCAGTGGGACTAGCGGTTTCACAGATACGCAGTATTTT. The chain joins TRBV2 to TRBJ2-3; 10 nucleotides match TRBD2. CDR3 size: 15 residues. Germline V gene sequence: CDR1 SNHLY, CDR2 FYNNEI. J lost 2 bases, V lost 4 bases, and 3 bases had no gene match.

This clonotype has at least ten counts. This chain links TRBV18 with TRBJ2-7, with D perhaps matching TRBD1 or TRBD2 (5 bases each). CDR1 and CDR2 from the germline V gene are KGHSH and LQKENI. The V gene lost 0 bases and the J gene lost 0 bases, with 12 bases spanning the gap. This CDR3 spans 16 amino acids. CDR3 in amino acids: CASSPPGKGSSYEQYF. CDR3 in DNA: TGTGCCAGCTCACCACCCGGAAAGGGGAGCTCCTACGAGCAGTACTTC.

This clonotype was found many times. The CDR3 DNA reads TGTGCCAGCAGTTCCGGCGTTTTGGTTCATGGCTACACCTTC. Translated, it gives CASSSGVLVHGYTF. The chain joins TRBV7-9 to TRBJ1-2; D gene unclear. Trimming cost V 6 bases and J 6 bases, with 17 bases left between them. The germline CDR1 and CDR2 sequences are SEHNR and FQNEAQ (reference sequence). The CDR3 runs 14 residues.

This clonotype has at least ten counts. This chain's CDR3 is CASSLLREGDEQFF. CDR3 nucleotides: TGCGCCAGCAGCTTGTTGCGGGAGGGCGATGAGCAGTTCTTC. The gene calls are TRBV5-1 and TRBJ2-1; 9 bases are shared with TRBD2. The CDR3 is 14 amino acids. The J segment lost 8 bases and the V segment lost 1 base, leaving 4 bases of the junction unmatched. Germline V gives CDR1 SGHRS, CDR2 YFSETQ.

Many counts were recorded for this clonotype. This rearrangement joins TRBV7-9 to TRBJ2-3, with D maybe TRBD2 (5 bases). The CDR3 has 14 amino acids. The V end lost 2 bases, the J end lost 4 bases, and 10 bases lay between the germline ends. The germline CDR1 and CDR2 sequences are SEHNR and FQNEAQ (reference sequence). In DNA form, the CDR3 reads TGTGCCAGCAGCTTAACCGGGGTCTCAGATACGCAGTATTTT. It translates to CASSLTGVSDTQYF. Full variable domain (missing parts from reference TRBV7-9 and TRBJ2-3): DTGVSQNPRHKITKRGQNVTFRCDPISEHNRLYWYRQTLGQGPEFLTYFQNEAQLEKSRLLSDRFSAERPKGSFSTLEIQRTEQGDSAMYLCASSLTGVSDTQYFGPGTRLTVL.

In this sample, this clonotype turned up many times. The rearrangement links TRBV7-2 to TRBJ1-6; D remains unclear. This CDR3 has 14 residues. Germline CDR1 reads SGHTA; CDR2 reads FQGNSA. V shed 0 bases and J shed 5 bases, with 5 bases lying between them. CDR3 nucleotides: TGTGCCAGCAGCTTAGCGGCAGATAATTCACCCCTCCACTTT. This translates into CASSLAADNSPLHF.

Note on this clonotype: A clone one base away is much larger, so this may be a read error. This chain joins TRBV7-2 and TRBJ1-1; 10 nucleotides line up with TRBD1. CDR3 length equals 16 residues. The germline V gene encodes CDR1 SGHTA and CDR2 FQGNSA. Unmatched junction bases numbered 17, after V lost 11 bases and J lost 5 bases. The CDR3 loop reads CAGTPMDRGIETEAFF. Here the CDR3 DNA reads TGTGCCGGCACCCCGATGGACAGGGGGATTGAAACTGAAGCTTTCTTT.

This clonotype has at least ten counts. The chain combines TRBV29-1 with TRBJ1-1; 7 bases map to TRBD1. This CDR3 is built from 12 residues. Germline V lookup: CDR1 SQVTM, CDR2 ANQGSEA. V dropped 4 bases and J dropped 1; count of bases not matched to a gene: 0. CDR3 in DNA: TGCAGCGTTGGACAGGGGAACACTGAAGCTTTCTTT. Its translation: CSVGQGNTEAFF.

The rearrangement joins TRBV7-9 to TRBJ1-6, with D unclear. Trimming removed 6 bases from V and 5 bases from J, with 14 bases in between. The CDR3 has 15 amino acids. Germline CDR1 is SEHNR and CDR2 is FQNEAQ (reference sequence). CDR3 region: CASRPDGGHNSPLHF. The CDR3 DNA reads as TGTGCCAGCAGGCCCGATGGAGGGCATAATTCACCCCTCCACTTT.

This clonotype has ten or more counts. This rearrangement joins TRBV20-1 to TRBJ1-5; a weak D match, TRBD1 (5 bases). CDR3 length: 14 residues. The germline V gene encodes CDR1 DFQATT and CDR2 SNEGSKA (reference sequence). The CDR3 sequence: CSGTETYSNQPQHF. CDR3 coding DNA: TGCAGCGGGACGGAAACATATAGCAATCAGCCCCAGCATTTT.

This clonotype has a handful of counts. The chain combines TRBV6-2 or TRBV6-3 with TRBJ2-1; D unresolved. V was clipped by 2 bases and J by 6 bases, with 8 bases between them. Germline V lookup: CDR1 MNHEY, CDR2 SVGEGT. The CDR3 consists of 13 residues. DNA of the CDR3: TGTGCCAGCAGTTACCCCGGTCCCAATGAGCAGTTCTTC. It yields the protein CASSYPGPNEQFF.

The table lists this clonotype with many counts. The CDR3 is CSASEDRGLLDTQYF. The CDR3 coding sequence is TGCAGTGCCTCGGAGGACAGGGGGCTTTTAGATACGCAGTATTTT. This chain connects TRBV29-1 to TRBJ2-3; 11 nucleotides agree with TRBD1. This CDR3 has 15 amino acids. From germline, CDR1 is SQVTM and CDR2 ANQGSEA.

This clonotype showed up many times. This rearrangement joins TRBV4-1 to TRBJ2-1; 12 positions agree with TRBD2. V was clipped by 2 bases and J by 4 bases; unmatched bases: 3. This CDR3 region has 16 residues. The germline V gene has CDR1 MGHRA and CDR2 YSYEKL. DNA of the CDR3: TGCGCCAGCAGCCAATTCGGGACTAGCGGGTACAATGAGCAGTTCTTC. Translated: CASSQFGTSGYNEQFF.

This clonotype was detected many times. The CDR3: CASSPAYNEQFF. In DNA form, the CDR3 reads TGTGCCAGCAGTCCCGCATACAATGAGCAGTTCTTC. The V gene is TRBV12-3 or TRBV12-4, the J gene TRBJ2-1; no clear D gene. CDR3 length equals 12 residues. V dropped 5 bases and J dropped 4 bases, with 6 bases sitting between them.

The table lists this clonotype with many counts. V usage is TRBV20-1 and J usage is TRBJ2-1; TRBD2 might be the D (6 bases). V lost 5 bases to trimming and J lost 4 bases, with 15 bases between them. This CDR3 spans 14 amino acids. The germline CDR1 and CDR2 sequences are DFQATT and SNEGSKA (reference sequence). The DNA for the CDR3 is TGCAGTGCTGCGACGGGAGTCCCATACAATGAGCAGTTCTTC. It codes for CSAATGVPYNEQFF.